One sample yielded the 19 T cell receptor beta chains listed below, sequenced in a study of PD-L1 blockade in urothelial cancer. The time point is: peripheral blood 6 weeks after treatment start. Clones were sequenced by immunoSEQ multiplex PCR, and TCRdb holds only the in-frame ones, with some missing. Of 40,000 to 45,000 clones listed, 83% are singletons. The source was PBMCs, collected around atezolizumab (anti-PD-L1) treatment. These receptors all stem from a man aged 60 to 75 with urothelial cancer.

V gene TRBV5-6 combines with J gene TRBJ1-5; D not certain. Trimming left V 2 bases short and J 0 bases short, with 21 bases between. The CDR3 extends over 19 amino acids. Per germline, CDR1 SGHDT and CDR2 YYEEEE. The CDR3 coding sequence is TGTGCCAGCAGCTTAAGGTTTGGTGACGATGAGGGTAGCAATCAGCCCCAGCATTTT. As protein: CASSLRFGDDEGSNQPQHF.

The chain has TRBV6-5 and TRBJ1-3; perhaps TRBD1 as D (6 bases). The CDR3 runs 16 residues. Germline V gene lookup returns CDR1 MNHEY and CDR2 SVGAGI. V dropped 2 bases and J dropped 4 bases, with 15 bases sitting between them. CDR3 loop: CASSYAAQGAGNTIYF. CDR3 nucleotides: TGTGCCAGCAGTTACGCGGCACAGGGTGCGGGAAACACCATATATTTT.

The rearrangement uses TRBV19 and TRBJ2-5; 9 bases map to TRBD2. The CDR3 has 15 residues. CDR1 and CDR2 (germline): LNHDA, SQIVND (reference sequence). V lost 3 bases, J lost 2 bases, and 4 bases stayed unmatched. The CDR3 loop reads CASSILAGPQETQYF. CDR3 nucleotides: TGTGCCAGTAGTATCCTAGCGGGGCCGCAAGAGACCCAGTACTTC.

V is TRBV14 and J is TRBJ1-3, with TRBD1 identical over 10 bases. Germline V gene lookup returns CDR1 SGHDN and CDR2 FVKESK. V lost 1 base, J lost 1 base, and 1 base stayed unmatched. The CDR3 has 16 amino acids. The CDR3 protein is CASSQAGQGSGNTIYF. The CDR3 DNA reads as TGTGCCAGCAGCCAAGCGGGACAGGGGTCTGGAAACACCATATATTTT.

This clone has only a few counts. V and J are TRBV2 and TRBJ2-2; 8 bases are shared with TRBD2. The ends lost 4 bases at V and 0 bases at J; junction bases unmatched: 1. Germline assignment: CDR1 SNHLY and CDR2 FYNNEI. This CDR3 comprises 15 residues. The CDR3 DNA is TGTGCCAGCAGTGGACTAGCGACGAACACCGGGGAGCTGTTTTTT. Its translation is CASSGLATNTGELFF.

The chain couples TRBV6-5 to TRBJ2-7, with D tentatively TRBD1 (7 bases). This CDR3 has 15 amino acids. Germline lookup yields CDR1 MNHEY and CDR2 SVGAGI. Deletions cut 0 bases from V and 2 bases from J, with 11 bases between. As DNA, the CDR3 is TGTGCCAGCAGTTACTCGCGGGACAGACCCTACGAGCAGTACTTC. The encoded protein is CASSYSRDRPYEQYF.

This clone was seen just once. V gene TRBV18 combines with J gene TRBJ2-1; 8 bases line up with TRBD2. The CDR3 loop spans 14 amino acids. Germline lookup yields CDR1 KGHSH and CDR2 LQKENI. Trimming cost V 6 bases and J 4 bases; bases outside gene matches: 5. CDR3 DNA sequence: TGTGCCAGCTCCACTAGCGGTCTATACAATGAGCAGTTCTTC. It yields the protein CASSTSGLYNEQFF.

This clone occurred once. V gene TRBV28 combines with J gene TRBJ2-7, with 9 positions matching TRBD2. With V trimmed by 6 bases and J by 1 base, 4 bases remained unmatched. The CDR3 loop spans 14 amino acids. Per germline, CDR1 MDHEN and CDR2 SYDVKM. CDR3 protein: CASSHSGGSYEQYF. The CDR3 DNA follows: TGTGCCAGCAGCCACAGCGGGGGGTCCTACGAGCAGTACTTC. Using reference TRBV28 and TRBJ2-7 for the parts outside the CDR3, the full variable domain is DVKVTQSSRYLVKRTGEKVFLECVQDMDHENMFWYRQDPGLGLRLIYFSYDVKMKEKGDIPEGYSVSREKKERFSLILESASTNQTSMYLCASSHSGGSYEQYFGPGTRLTVT.

This rearrangement joins TRBV6-1 to TRBJ2-5; TRBD2 matches 7 bases. CDR3 size: 15 residues. The V gene's germline CDR1 is MNHNS and CDR2 SASEGT. V shed 8 bases and J 2 bases; nucleotides not matched to a gene: 11. The DNA for the CDR3 is TGTGCCAGCCGGGGGGTCCGGCCTCTACAAGAGACCCAGTACTTC. Protein product: CASRGVRPLQETQYF.

The chain links TRBV7-2 to TRBJ2-7, with 10 bases fitting TRBD1. The CDR3 is 13 amino acids. Germline CDR1 and CDR2: SGHTA and FQGNSA. Trimming at V came to 5 bases and at J to 2 bases, leaving 0 bases not matched to a gene. This CDR3 reads CASSGQGAYEQYF. The CDR3 DNA reads TGTGCCAGCAGCGGACAGGGGGCCTACGAGCAGTACTTC.

This clone came up once. V usage is TRBV6-1 and J usage is TRBJ1-4, with TRBD1 as a possible D gene (6 bases). Germline values: CDR1 MNHNS, CDR2 SASEGT. Trimming left V 6 bases short and J 8 bases short, with 16 bases between. CDR3 length: 14 residues. CDR3 bases: TGTGCCAGCAGCCAGGACAGAATGGGAGAAAAACTGTTTTTT. The encoded protein is CASSQDRMGEKLFF.

This clone was observed a handful of times. The J gene is TRBJ1-1, the V gene TRBV7-9; D may be TRBD1 (6 bases). The ends were cut back, 5 bases at V and 5 bases at J, with 21 bases in the middle. CDR1 is SEHNR and CDR2 is FQNEAQ in the germline V gene (reference sequence). This CDR3 spans 16 amino acids. The CDR3 nucleotides are TGTGCCAGCAGCCTAGACAGGTTAGAGCACAAGACTGAAGCTTTCTTT. This gives the protein CASSLDRLEHKTEAFF.

This clone was detected only once. This rearrangement joins TRBV30 to TRBJ2-1; D is possibly TRBD1 (5 bases). Germline-derived CDR1 and CDR2 are GTSNPN and SVGIG (reference sequence). The CDR3 is 17 residues long. Between the trimmed V and J ends, which lost 5 bases and 0 bases, there was a span of 20 bases. The CDR3 DNA reads TGTGCCTGGTCTTCCCAGACAGCCCTCGCCTCCTACAATGAGCAGTTCTTC. Amino acid sequence: CAWSSQTALASYNEQFF.

The chain is built from TRBV6-1 and TRBJ1-1; TRBD1 is a possible D gene (6 bases). The germline V gene has CDR1 MNHNS and CDR2 SASEGT. The CDR3 extends over 13 amino acids. Trimming stripped 8 bases from V and 3 bases from J, with 13 bases between. The CDR3 protein is CASGPRGDTEAFF. The DNA for the CDR3 is TGTGCCAGCGGCCCCAGGGGCGACACTGAAGCTTTCTTT.

This chain links TRBV5-1 with TRBJ1-2; D remains unclear. The ends were cut back, 2 bases at V and 5 bases at J, with 10 bases in the middle. The CDR3 has 13 residues. The germline gives CDR1 SGHRS, CDR2 YFSETQ. CDR3 nucleotides: TGCGCCAGCAGCTTTAATGGAGGGTATGGCTACACCTTC. This translates into CASSFNGGYGYTF.

The chain recombines TRBV5-1 with TRBJ1-6; the D is unclear. Trimming took off 2 bases at V and 10 bases at J, with 13 bases between the two ends. Looked up from germline, CDR1 is SGHRS and CDR2 is YFSETQ. CDR3 length: 14 amino acids. CDR3 sequence: CASSLNTMGSPLHF. CDR3 DNA sequence: TGCGCCAGCAGCTTAAACACCATGGGCTCACCCCTCCACTTT.

CDR3 in amino acids: CASSFNPPDTQYF. The CDR3 DNA reads TGTGCCAGCAGCTTTAATCCCCCAGATACGCAGTATTTT. The chain combines TRBV7-6 with TRBJ2-3; D uncertain. CDR3 length: 13 residues. The germline V gene encodes CDR1 SGHVS and CDR2 FNYEAQ. The germline V and J ends were trimmed by 3 bases and 4 bases, with 8 bases remaining between them. Full variable domain (remainder filled in from reference TRBV7-6 and TRBJ2-3): GAGVSQSPRYKVTKRGQDVALRCDPISGHVSLYWYRQALGQGPEFLTYFNYEAQQDKSGLPNDRFSAERPEGSISTLTIQRTEQRDSAMYRCASSFNPPDTQYFGPGTRLTVL.

The V call is TRBV10-3, the J call TRBJ2-2; 8 positions match TRBD2. Germline trimming cut 9 bases from V and 4 bases from J; bases unmatched to any gene: 10. The length of the CDR3 is 15 residues. In germline, CDR1 is ENHRY, CDR2 SYGVKD. The chain's CDR3 is CAISGGDGGTGELFF. The CDR3 bases are TGTGCCATAAGCGGGGGAGATGGGGGCACCGGGGAGCTGTTTTTT.

The chain joins TRBV5-1 to TRBJ1-2; no definite D call. CDR3 length equals 16 residues. Germline lookup yields CDR1 SGHRS and CDR2 YFSETQ. The V end was cut by 4 bases, the J end by 4 bases, with 20 bases between. Here the CDR3 reads CASSPPPGVSFYGYTF. For the CDR3, the DNA is TGCGCCAGCAGCCCTCCCCCCGGGGTGAGCTTCTATGGCTACACCTTC.